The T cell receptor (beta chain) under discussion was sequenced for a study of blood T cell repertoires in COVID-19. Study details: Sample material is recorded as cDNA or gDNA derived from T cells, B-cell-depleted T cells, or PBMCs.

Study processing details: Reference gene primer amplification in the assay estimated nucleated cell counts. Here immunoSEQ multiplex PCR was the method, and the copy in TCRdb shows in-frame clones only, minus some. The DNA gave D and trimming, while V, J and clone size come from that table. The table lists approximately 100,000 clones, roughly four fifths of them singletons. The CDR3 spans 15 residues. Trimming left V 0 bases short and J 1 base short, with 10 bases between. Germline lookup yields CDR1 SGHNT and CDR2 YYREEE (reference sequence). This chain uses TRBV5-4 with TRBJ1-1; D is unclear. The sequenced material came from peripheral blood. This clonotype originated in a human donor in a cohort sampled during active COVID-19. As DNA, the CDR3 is TGTGCCAGCAGCTTGGCGCCAAACTCGAACACTGAAGCTTTCTTT. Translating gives CASSLAPNSNTEAFF.